Described below is a single TCR beta chain sequence and its context. These data come from a study of CD8+ T cells in alopecia areata. The CDR3 spans 16 residues. The J segment lost 6 bases and the V segment lost 4 bases, leaving 11 bases of the junction unmatched. Germline V CDR1 and CDR2: SGHTA, FQGNSA. cDNA prepared by RNA extraction and subsequent reverse transcription served as the template for sequencing. The protocol was immunoSEQ multiplex PCR, while the TCRdb copy is restricted to in-frame clones and leaves out a portion. The table lists roughly 150,000 clones, roughly 62% of them singletons. The genes are TRBV7-2 and TRBJ2-3; 9 bases match TRBD2. The material sequenced was CD4+ T cells sorted from blood, taken at week 0. This TCR derives from a human donor with alopecia areata. CDR3 DNA: TGTGCCAGCAGCTCGGCCGGGACTAGCCGATCCGATACGCAGTATTTT. Translation: CASSSAGTSRSDTQYF.